This TCR beta chain was sequenced during a study of OX40 agonist ivuxolimab in advanced cancers. Assay used: immunoSEQ multiplex PCR; TCRdb lists only in-frame clones, some missing. The sample includes 20,000 or so clones, 74% of them seen just once. Between the trimmed V and J ends, which lost 6 bases and 4 bases, there was a span of 15 bases. Germline CDR1 MNHEY, CDR2 SMNVEV (reference sequence). The CDR3 consists of 14 residues. The TCR originated in an adult with an advanced solid tumor such as melanoma, head and neck, liver or kidney cancer. The sequencing here drew on CD4+ or CD8+ T cells sorted from blood, taken in a trial of the OX40 agonist ivuxolimab. The genes are TRBV27 and TRBJ1-1; D is undetermined. The CDR3 loop is CASRAGSPGTEAFF. The CDR3 DNA follows: TGTGCCAGCAGAGCTGGTTCACCGGGCACTGAAGCTTTCTTT.